This entry describes one TCR beta chain. Antigen specificity is unknown. The CDR3 end falls 3 residues outside the read, so it is completed with the germline J gene. The record originates from a study of T cells in women clearing cervical HPV infection. Germline CDR1 reads GTSNPN; CDR2 reads SVGIG (reference sequence). The CDR3 spans 15 residues. V gave up 0 bases and J gave up 6 bases; unmatched junction bases: 3. The table came from immunoSEQ multiplex PCR; TCRdb's copy has only in-frame clones and leaves some out. The listing contains tens of thousands of clones. Study findings and constraints: CIN3+ cases had significantly higher TCR repertoire richness than controls, but evenness did not differ.

Sequenced input: blood buffy coat. This receptor was taken from a woman between 18 and 70 years old with a cervical HPV16 infection that either progressed to CIN3+ or cleared (not recorded which). This chain uses TRBV30 with TRBJ2-1, with 12 bases fitting TRBD2. CDR3 loop: CAWSVRGLAGNEQFF. The sequenced part of the CDR3 DNA is TGTGCCTGGAGTGTCAGGGGACTAGCGGGCAATGAG.